Shown below are 4 T cell receptor beta chains from a single sample sequenced in a study of T cell responses to AZD1222 COVID-19 vaccine. Here immunoSEQ multiplex PCR was the method, and the copy in TCRdb shows in-frame clones only, minus some. The data show more than 100,000 clones, more than 75% seen once. This material consisted of peripheral blood, taken on day 0 of AZD1222 vaccination. All receptors derive from an adult in good health.

The rearrangement links TRBV5-1 to TRBJ2-1, with 9 positions matching TRBD2. Germline CDR1 reads SGHRS; CDR2 reads YFSETQ. The CDR3 has 15 residues. V lost 3 bases, J lost 1 base, and 2 bases stayed unmatched. The CDR3 is CASSWSGGSYNEQFF. DNA of the CDR3: TGCGCCAGCAGCTGGAGCGGGGGGTCCTACAATGAGCAGTTCTTC.

The chain carries TRBV2 and TRBJ2-3; 7 bases match TRBD2. The CDR3 consists of 13 residues. CDR1 is SNHLY, CDR2 FYNNEI, per germline. V lost 8 bases and J lost 0; bases outside the gene matches: 2. CDR3 DNA sequence: TGTGCCAGCCTTAGCGGGAGCACAGATACGCAGTATTTT. Protein product: CASLSGSTDTQYF.

The chain uses TRBV10-3 and TRBJ1-2; tentative D call: TRBD1 (5 bases). Germline V gene sequence: CDR1 ENHRY, CDR2 SYGVKD. This CDR3 is built from 14 residues. V shed 2 bases and J shed 0 bases, with 7 bases lying between them. This CDR3 is CAISEGGPNYGYTF. CDR3 DNA sequence: TGTGCCATCAGTGAGGGGGGACCTAACTATGGCTACACCTTC.

The chain employs TRBV11-2 and TRBJ1-2; D is perhaps TRBD1 (6 bases). Germline CDR1 is SGHAT and CDR2 is FQNNGV. V was shortened by 5 bases and J by 9 bases, with 22 bases between the two germline ends. The CDR3 is made up of 15 amino acids. The CDR3 DNA reads as TGTGCCAGCAGCAAGGGGGACGGAGGGGGTAGGAGCTACACCTTC. Translated, it gives CASSKGDGGGRSYTF.